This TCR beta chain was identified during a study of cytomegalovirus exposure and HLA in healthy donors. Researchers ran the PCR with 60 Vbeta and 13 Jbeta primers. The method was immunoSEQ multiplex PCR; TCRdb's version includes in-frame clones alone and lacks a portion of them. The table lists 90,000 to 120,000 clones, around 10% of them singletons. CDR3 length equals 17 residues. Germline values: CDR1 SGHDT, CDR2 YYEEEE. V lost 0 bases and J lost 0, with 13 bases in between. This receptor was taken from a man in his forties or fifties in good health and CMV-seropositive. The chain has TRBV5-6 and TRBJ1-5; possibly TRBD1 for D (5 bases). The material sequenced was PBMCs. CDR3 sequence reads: CASSLGGVPISNQPQHF. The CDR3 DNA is TGTGCCAGCAGCTTGGGGGGGGTACCCATTAGCAATCAGCCCCAGCATTTT.